The present TCR beta chain was sequenced within a study of shared clonotypes between healthy human individuals. Germline V CDR1 and CDR2: SGHTA, FQGNSA. The ends were cut back, 0 bases at V and 2 bases at J, with 16 bases in the middle. The CDR3 loop spans 17 amino acids. Libraries were prepared by immunoSEQ multiplex PCR; TCRdb keeps only in-frame clonotypes and omits some of them. The sample gives about 1.1 million clones, about four fifths of which show up once; 0.5% to 0.65% is in the top ten. This clone came up once. The clonotype originates from a man aged 18 to 35 in good health. Some clones in this sample may be carry-over from other donors' samples. V usage is TRBV7-2 and J usage is TRBJ1-2; tentative D call: TRBD1 (5 bases). Sequenced material: memory CD4+ T cells from PBMCs. Subset reported: CD45RA-negative fraction. The CDR3: CASSLAKSGWGNYGYTF. The CDR3 DNA reads as TGTGCCAGCAGCTTAGCGAAATCAGGGTGGGGAAACTATGGCTACACCTTC.